This T cell receptor (beta chain) was sequenced during a study of cytomegalovirus exposure and HLA in healthy donors. Primers: 60 Vbeta forward and 13 Jbeta reverse. Profiled with immunoSEQ multiplex PCR; TCRdb holds only in-frame clones, not every one. In the table there are around 90,000 clones, roughly 85% of which are singletons. Germline lookup yields CDR1 MDHEN and CDR2 SYDVKM. The length of the CDR3 is 14 residues. With V trimmed by 5 bases and J by 8 bases, 3 bases remained unmatched. In its sample, this clone was seen once. The TCR sequence derives from a man between 40 and 49 years old in good health and CMV-seropositive. The specimen sequenced was PBMCs. V usage is TRBV28 and J usage is TRBJ2-1; 13 bases are shared with TRBD2. In DNA, the CDR3 is TGTGCCAGCAGTCGGACTAGCGGGAGCTATGAGCAGTTCTTC. Translation gives CASSRTSGSYEQFF.